These 8 T cell receptor beta chains share one sample of origin, sequenced in a study of T cells in Graves' hyperthyroidism and ophthalmopathy. TCR beta CDR3 region amplification was performed from RNA transcripts. TCR CDR3 regions were first amplified by RT-PCR with HTBI primers. TCRdb analysed the multiplex PCR reads with MiXCR anew, one entry per CDR3 protein. The sample includes about 570,000 distinct CDR3 sequences, around 42% of them seen just once. The sequencing sample was made of peripheral blood or thyroid tissue (not recorded which). The source is an adult woman with Graves' disease, either hyperthyroidism or ophthalmopathy (not recorded which).

This clonotype was detected ten times or more. The gene calls are TRBV6-5 and TRBJ1-2; D not resolved. The V end lost 5 bases, the J end lost 8 bases, and 21 bases lay between the germline ends. This CDR3 spans 15 amino acids. Germline assignment: CDR1 MNHEY and CDR2 SVGAGI. The CDR3 loop is CASSTSLPTEKGYTF. In nucleotides, the CDR3 is TGTGCCAGCAGTACTTCCCTCCCGACGGAAAAGGGCTACACCTTC.

This clonotype appeared a few times. This sequence joins TRBV28 and TRBJ2-5; D possibly corresponds to TRBD1 (6 bases). Germline V gene data show CDR1 as MDHEN and CDR2 as SYDVKM. Between the trimmed V and J ends, which lost 9 bases and 6 bases, there was a span of 14 bases. The CDR3 extends over 12 amino acids. CDR3 DNA sequence: TGTGCCAGTCACCAGGGGCAAAAGACCCAGTACTTC. Amino acid sequence: CASHQGQKTQYF.

In its sample, this clonotype was seen many times. The chain links TRBV15 to TRBJ1-1; no reliable D call. The length of the CDR3 is 14 residues. Germline assignment: CDR1 LNHNV and CDR2 YYDKDF (reference sequence). V shed 7 bases and J shed 1 base, with 13 bases lying between them. As DNA, the CDR3 is TGTGCCACCAACGCATTCGGAGGGAACACTGAAGCTTTCTTT. Its translation: CATNAFGGNTEAFF.

The rearrangement uses TRBV7-3 and TRBJ2-1; unclear D gene. Germline CDR1 reads SGHTA; CDR2 reads FQGTGA. The ends were cut back, 3 bases at V and 4 bases at J, with 13 bases in the middle. The CDR3 runs 15 residues. CDR3: CASSFAPKPYNEQFF. The CDR3 DNA reads TGTGCCAGCAGCTTTGCTCCTAAACCTTACAATGAGCAGTTCTTC.

The chain recombines TRBV7-9 with TRBJ2-7; D not certain. Between the trimmed V and J ends, which lost 5 bases and 2 bases, there was a span of 13 bases. The CDR3 has 14 amino acids. Germline V gene lookup returns CDR1 SEHNR and CDR2 FQNEAQ (reference sequence). The CDR3 region is CASSQDPRTYEQYF. Written as DNA, the CDR3 is TGTGCCAGCAGCCAAGATCCCAGGACCTACGAGCAGTACTTC.

To note about this clonotype: This is likely a read error, given that the CDR3 carries no conserved phenylalanine or tryptophan at its end. The limits of the CDR3 on the DNA are not certain, so only TCRdb's listed CDR3 is given. The genes are TRBV7-9 and TRBJ1-3; no check of the table's D call, TRBD1, against the DNA was made. The CDR3 spans 10 residues, counting both ends. Germline V gene lookup returns CDR1 SEHNR and CDR2 FQNEAQ (reference sequence). This CDR3 reads CASRQGQGFT.

Turning to this clonotype: One junction end disagrees with the germline gene, perhaps due to a read error. The V and J genes are TRBV7-2 and TRBJ1-1, with a tentative D call TRBD1 (5 bases). The CDR3 spans 8 residues. From germline, CDR1 is SGHTA and CDR2 FQGNSA. The CDR3 region is CASRLGVF. The DNA for the CDR3 is TGTGCCAGCAGATTAGGGGTCTTT.

This clonotype was seen more than once but under ten times. V usage is TRBV6-5 and J usage is TRBJ1-2; no reliable D call. Germline CDR1 MNHEY, CDR2 SVGAGI. CDR3 length: 11 residues. V was trimmed by 4 bases and J by 8 bases, leaving 8 bases between them. CDR3 bases: TGTGCCAGCAGTTCGACGTTCGGCTACACCTTC. Its protein is CASSSTFGYTF.